This TCR beta chain was obtained from a study of glioma-infiltrating T cells. TCR alpha and beta CDR3 regions were amplified from RNA using iRepertoire nested multiplex PCR. For one-step reverse transcription and amplification, about 90-450 ng of tissue mRNA or PBMC total RNA was used. MiXCR, run by TCRdb on the multiplex PCR reads, gives a single entry per CDR3 protein. This sample carries around 130,000 distinct CDR3 sequences, 20% to 25% of them seen once, and the ten largest clones take about a quarter. This clonotype showed up just a few times. No antigen is known for it. The CDR3 totals 12 residues. Trimming removed 6 bases at V and 5 bases at J, with 9 bases between. Points from the study as a whole: Very few CDR3 sequences were shared between tissue and blood. Gliomas, especially low-grade, showed above-expected tissue-blood divergence; non-neoplastic patients showed below.

This clonotype was sampled from a human donor with low-grade glioma or glioblastoma, undergoing nonglioma brain surgery, or in good health (not recorded which). The gene calls are TRBV12-3 or TRBV12-4 and TRBJ2-3; D unclear. Material: glioma tissue, nonneoplastic brain tissue, or PBMCs (not recorded which). Written as DNA, the CDR3 is TGTGCCAGCAGCGTAGAGTTAGATACGCAGTATTTT. This codes for CASSVELDTQYF.